A selection of T cell receptor beta chains follows, all from one sample in a study of control samples from healthy donors and cancer patients. Profiling relied on immunoSEQ multiplex PCR, and the TCRdb table lists in-frame clones only, not all of them. This table has around 99,000 clones, roughly 89% appearing once. Sequenced material: blood. These receptor sequences come from a woman aged 45-60 years in good health. The CDR3 runs from the conserved cysteine through the conserved F or W. D genes are given only for firm matches. Only some rows state a clone size, as once, few, many or a class for expanded clones.

J | V | D | size | CDR3 | DNA
TRBJ2-7 | TRBV6-6 | NA | NA | CASSYSKNYEQYF | TGTGCCAGCAGTTACTCGAAAAACTACGAGCAGTACTTC
TRBJ2-5 | TRBV10-1 | NA | NA | CASSRAGPQETQYF | TGCGCCAGCAGTCGCGCTGGGCCCCAAGAGACCCAGTACTTC
TRBJ2-2 | TRBV9 | NA | NA | CASSPPGNTGELFF | TGTGCCAGCAGCCCCCCAGGCAACACCGGGGAGCTGTTTTTT
TRBJ2-5 | TRBV4-2 | NA | few | CASSQATIHLQETQYF | TGTGCCAGCAGCCAAGCCACGATACACCTACAAGAGACCCAGTACTTC
TRBJ1-2 | TRBV19 | TRBD1 | NA | CASSPGRTGGDGYTF | TGTGCCAGTAGTCCCGGGCGGACAGGGGGTGATGGCTACACCTTC
TRBJ1-2 | TRBV7-2 | TRBD1 | NA | CASSLAEGAGGYTF | TGTGCCAGCAGCTTAGCAGAGGGGGCAGGTGGCTACACCTTC
TRBJ1-4 | TRBV13 | NA | once | CASSLAGRTNEKLFF | TGTGCCAGCAGCTTAGCGGGGAGGACTAATGAAAAACTGTTTTTT
TRBJ1-1 | TRBV6-5 | NA | NA | CASSARPGAEAFF | TGTGCCAGCAGCGCACGTCCGGGGGCTGAAGCTTTCTTT
TRBJ1-1 | TRBV5-4 | NA | few | CASSSGAINTEAFF | TGTGCCAGCAGCTCGGGGGCTATTAACACTGAAGCTTTCTTT
TRBJ2-7 | TRBV5-6 | NA | NA | CASSFRDWVSYEQYF | TGTGCCAGCAGTTTCCGGGACTGGGTCTCCTACGAGCAGTACTTC
TRBJ2-2 | TRBV6-5 | TRBD2 | once | CASRSGVNTGELFF | TGTGCCAGCAGGAGCGGGGTCAACACCGGGGAGCTGTTTTTT
TRBJ1-2 | TRBV5-6 | TRBD1 | NA | CASSAMTGLLGGYTF | TGTGCCAGCAGCGCAATGACAGGGCTCCTGGGTGGCTACACCTTC
TRBJ1-6 | TRBV12-5 | NA | NA | CASGLVSGGRSPLHF | TGTGCTAGTGGTTTGGTATCGGGGGGGCGTTCACCCCTCCACTTT
TRBJ2-1 | TRBV6-5 | TRBD2 | NA | CASSYSPSGRANEQFF | TGTGCCAGCAGTTACTCGCCTAGCGGGAGGGCCAATGAGCAGTTCTTC
TRBJ1-4 | TRBV19 | TRBD1 | few | CASIRNTGQGNEKLFF | TGTGCCAGTATCAGAAATACCGGACAGGGTAATGAAAAACTGTTTTTT